Detailed here is one T cell receptor (beta chain). These data belong to a study of blood T cells in healthy people across ages. Germline CDR1 is DFQATT and CDR2 is SNEGSKA (reference sequence). V was clipped by 6 bases and J by 0 bases, with 15 bases between them. The CDR3 loop spans 14 amino acids. Combining a sample-barcoded 5' primer with a J-beta primer mix, a second PCR ran for roughly 6 to 11 cycles. TCRdb reprocessed the 5' RACE reads with MiXCR, giving one entry per CDR3 protein. The repertoire consists of a few hundred thousand distinct CDR3 sequences, with roughly half occurring once and the leading ten covering around 53%.

The sequence was obtained from a man aged 60 to 75 in good health. Sequencing was done on a sample of blood. V usage is TRBV20-1 and J usage is TRBJ2-7; D unresolved. The CDR3 DNA reads as TGCAGTGCCCCCTACATGGGTCTCTCCTACGAGCAGTACTTC. Translating gives CSAPYMGLSYEQYF.